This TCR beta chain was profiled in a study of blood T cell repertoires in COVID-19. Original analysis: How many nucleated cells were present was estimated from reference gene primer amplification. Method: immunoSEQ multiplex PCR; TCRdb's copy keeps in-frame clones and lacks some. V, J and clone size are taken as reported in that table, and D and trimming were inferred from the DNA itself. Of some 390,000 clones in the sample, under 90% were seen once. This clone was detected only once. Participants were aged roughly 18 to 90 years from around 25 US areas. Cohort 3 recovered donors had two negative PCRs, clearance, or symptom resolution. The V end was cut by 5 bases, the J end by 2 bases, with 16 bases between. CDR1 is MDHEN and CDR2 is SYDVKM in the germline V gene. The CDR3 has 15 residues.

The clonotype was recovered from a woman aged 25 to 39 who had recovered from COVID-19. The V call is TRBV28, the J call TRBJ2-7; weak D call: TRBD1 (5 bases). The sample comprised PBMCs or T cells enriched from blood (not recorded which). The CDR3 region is CASSRSGSLTYEQYF. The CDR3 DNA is TGTGCCAGCAGTCGTTCAGGGTCCCTCACCTACGAGCAGTACTTC.